The 11 T cell receptor beta chains below were found in one sample sequenced in a study of metastatic and nonmetastatic thyroid tumors. TCRdb re-analyzed the PCR reads through MiXCR. The sample contains 24,000 or so clones, around 20% of which appear only once. Patients were all untreated before their thyroid surgery. Sequencing was performed on blood. These receptors originate from a male donor with papillary thyroid cancer or a benign thyroid nodule (not recorded which). Some clones in this sample may be carry-over from other donors' samples.

The rearrangement uses TRBV3-1 and TRBJ2-1; perhaps TRBD2 as D (7 bases). Looked up from germline, CDR1 is LGHDT and CDR2 is YNNKEL (reference sequence). The V end was cut by 8 bases, the J end by 8 bases, with 19 bases between. This CDR3 comprises 14 residues. The CDR3 is CASAWGGPGDEQFF. The CDR3 DNA follows: TGTGCCAGCGCGTGGGGGGGCCCGGGGGATGAGCAGTTCTTC.

The chain employs TRBV11-2 and TRBJ2-2; TRBD1 might be the D (5 bases). V shed 3 bases and J shed 2 bases, with 16 bases lying between them. The CDR3 totals 17 residues. Germline V lookup: CDR1 SGHAT, CDR2 FQNNGV. The CDR3 loop reads CASSFRQWASNTGELFF. The CDR3 nucleotides are TGTGCCAGCAGCTTCCGACAGTGGGCGTCCAACACCGGGGAGCTGTTTTTT.

This clone was seen repeatedly, ten times or more. V gene TRBV5-1 combines with J gene TRBJ1-5; D is unclear. V was clipped by 4 bases and J by 2 bases, with 16 bases between them. CDR3 length: 16 amino acids. From germline, CDR1 is SGHRS and CDR2 YFSETQ. CDR3 coding DNA: TGCGCCAGCAGCCCGGGCGGGATAACAGGCAATCAGCCCCAGCATTTT. Translation gives CASSPGGITGNQPQHF. The full variable domain, completed using reference TRBV5-1 and TRBJ1-5, is KAGVTQTPRYLIKTRGQQVTLSCSPISGHRSVSWYQQTPGQGLQFLFEYFSETQRNKGNFPGRFSGRQFSNSRSEMNVSTLELGDSALYLCASSPGGITGNQPQHFGDGTRLSIL.

This clone was detected many times. V is TRBV7-2 and J is TRBJ1-5; TRBD1 might be the D (5 bases). V shed 5 bases and J shed 1 base, with 9 bases lying between them. CDR3 length: 14 residues. CDR1 is SGHTA, CDR2 FQGNSA, per germline. The CDR3 spells CASSHRDSNQPQHF. CDR3 nucleotides: TGTGCCAGCAGCCACCGGGACAGCAATCAGCCCCAGCATTTT. Looking up the rest from reference TRBV7-2 and TRBJ1-5 gives the full variable domain: GAGVSQSPSNKVTEKGKDVELRCDPISGHTALYWYRQSLGQGLEFLIYFQGNSAPDKSGLPSDRFSAERTGGSVSTLTIQRTQQEDSAVYLCASSHRDSNQPQHFGDGTRLSIL.

This clone appeared many times. This chain connects TRBV18 to TRBJ2-6, with TRBD2 matching over 7 bases. The germline V gene has CDR1 KGHSH and CDR2 LQKENI. J was trimmed by 1 base and V by 7 bases; bases with no gene match: 25. The CDR3 has 22 residues. This CDR3 is CASWGGSSAENGGLSGANVLTF. In DNA, the CDR3 is TGTGCCAGCTGGGGGGGTTCCTCGGCGGAAAACGGAGGGCTATCTGGGGCCAACGTCCTGACTTTC.

This clone was detected many times. This chain connects TRBV27 to TRBJ2-3; D is possibly TRBD1 or TRBD2 (5 bases each). CDR3 size: 17 residues. CDR1 is MNHEY, CDR2 SMNVEV, per germline (reference sequence). Trimming stripped 4 bases from V and 5 bases from J, with 22 bases between. The CDR3 loop is CASSSMRLLGAQDTQYF. The CDR3 DNA reads TGTGCCAGCAGTTCCATGAGGCTCCTCGGGGCGCAAGATACGCAGTATTTT.

The gene calls are TRBV6-5 and TRBJ2-1, with 7 bases fitting TRBD1. Germline V gene data show CDR1 as MNHEY and CDR2 as SVGAGI. The CDR3 extends over 13 amino acids. V lost 5 bases, J lost 8 bases, and 6 bases stayed unmatched. The DNA for the CDR3 is TGTGCCAGCAGTGTTCTCGACAGGGATGAGCAGTTCTTC. This translates into CASSVLDRDEQFF.

This clone was seen more than once but under ten times. The CDR3 sequence is CASSLGNTDTQYF. The CDR3 DNA reads as TGTGCCAGCAGCCTTGGGAACACAGATACGCAGTATTTT. The V call is TRBV3-1, the J call TRBJ2-3; D ambiguous. This CDR3 has 13 residues. Trimming took 4 bases from V and 2 from J, leaving 7 bases between them. CDR1 LGHDT and CDR2 YNNKEL come from the germline V gene (reference sequence).

In its sample, this clone was seen many times. The genes are TRBV2 and TRBJ2-7; D gene unclear. The CDR3 is 17 residues long. The V gene lost 0 bases and the J gene lost 0 bases, with 15 bases spanning the gap. Germline CDR1 is SNHLY and CDR2 is FYNNEI. CDR3 in DNA: TGTGCCAGCAGTGAAGCTTGGCCGTCTCCAAACTCCTACGAGCAGTACTTC. Encoded protein: CASSEAWPSPNSYEQYF.

Judged by abundance, this clone is medium-sized. CDR3 nucleotide sequence: TGTGCCAGCAGTGAATCTAGCGGGAGGGCCTACGAGCAGTACTTC. It yields the protein CASSESSGRAYEQYF. This chain links TRBV2 with TRBJ2-7; 12 bases line up with TRBD2. CDR3 size: 15 residues. Germline V gives CDR1 SNHLY, CDR2 FYNNEI. The trim removed 2 bases at V and 2 bases at J, leaving 1 base unmatched.

J is TRBJ2-1 and V is TRBV6-1, with TRBD1 matching 8 bases. Germline assignment: CDR1 MNHNS and CDR2 SASEGT. This CDR3 is built from 14 residues. With 6 bases clipped from V and 8 bases from J, the junction kept 9 bases outside the gene matches. CDR3 loop: CASRTGQANHEQFF. In nucleotides, the CDR3 is TGTGCCAGCAGGACGGGACAGGCCAACCATGAGCAGTTCTTC.